The TCR beta chain under discussion was sequenced for a study of control samples from healthy donors and cancer patients. J lost 16 bases, V lost 0 bases, and 12 bases had no gene match. There are 14 residues in the CDR3. The V gene's germline CDR1 is MNHNY and CDR2 SVGAGI (reference sequence). Libraries were prepared by immunoSEQ multiplex PCR; TCRdb keeps only in-frame clonotypes and omits some of them. The sample has around 250,000 clones; around 80% are singletons. The sequenced sample was PBMCs. This TCR was sampled from a woman between 55 and 75 years old with lung cancer. This rearrangement joins TRBV6-6 to TRBJ2-1; 7 nucleotides align to TRBD1. This CDR3 reads CASSYSDGGRGTFF. DNA of the CDR3: TGTGCCAGCAGTTACTCTGATGGGGGCAGGGGGACATTCTTC.